These 9 T cell receptor beta chains were sequenced from one sample in a study of blood T cell repertoires in COVID-19. Data came from immunoSEQ multiplex PCR; TCRdb stores just in-frame clones and leaves some out. Among 78,000 or so clones listed, approximately 83% were seen once. The sequenced sample consisted of peripheral blood. The receptors come from a human donor in a cohort sampled during active COVID-19.

V and J are TRBV2 and TRBJ1-6; D unclear. Trimming removed 6 bases from V and 4 bases from J, with 13 bases in between. Germline loops: CDR1 SNHLY, CDR2 FYNNEI. The CDR3 length is 15 residues. CDR3 sequence (DNA): TGTGCCAGCAGCGTGGATGGGCCGTATAATTCACCCCTCCACTTT. Translation gives CASSVDGPYNSPLHF.

This clone turned up a few times. This rearrangement joins TRBV27 to TRBJ1-1; D not resolved. Trimming removed 2 bases from V and 5 bases from J, with 12 bases in between. This CDR3 region has 14 residues. Per germline, CDR1 MNHEY and CDR2 SMNVEV (reference sequence). The CDR3: CASSLRGVVTEAFF. The CDR3 DNA sequence: TGTGCCAGCAGTTTACGCGGCGTTGTAACTGAAGCTTTCTTT.

This clone has only a few counts. The rearrangement uses TRBV5-4 and TRBJ1-2; 10 bases agree with TRBD1. CDR3 length: 16 residues. Germline trimming cut 0 bases from V and 8 bases from J; bases unmatched to any gene: 10. Per germline, CDR1 SGHNT and CDR2 YYREEE (reference sequence). The CDR3 DNA sequence: TGTGCCAGCAGCTTGGCCCCTGGACAGGGGGTTAAGGGCTACACCTTC. Protein: CASSLAPGQGVKGYTF.

V gene TRBV18 combines with J gene TRBJ2-1, with 8 bases that match TRBD2. Looked up from germline, CDR1 is KGHSH and CDR2 is LQKENI. The CDR3 has 16 residues. Losses at the gene ends were 3 bases for V and 9 bases for J; bases not matched to a gene: 13. In nucleotides, the CDR3 is TGTGCCAGCTCACCTCCGGCTAGCGGGCAAGCCCCTGAGCAGTTCTTC. It yields the protein CASSPPASGQAPEQFF. The variable domain in full, with the rest retrieved from reference TRBV18 and TRBJ2-1, is NAGVMQNPRHLVRRRGQEARLRCSPMKGHSHVYWYRQLPEEGLKFMVYLQKENIIDESGMPKERFSAEFPKEGPSILRIQQVVRGDSAAYFCASSPPASGQAPEQFFGPGTRLTVL.

A note on this clone: Other nucleotide sequences in the sample specify the same CDR3. This chain connects TRBV5-1 to TRBJ2-7; a weak D match, TRBD2 (5 bases). V was trimmed by 2 bases and J by 5 bases, leaving 8 bases between them. Germline V CDR1 and CDR2: SGHRS, YFSETQ. The CDR3 covers 12 residues. The CDR3 nucleotides are TGCGCCAGCAGCTTCCTCGGGGACGAGCAGTACTTC. Protein product: CASSFLGDEQYF.

The genes are TRBV6-6 and TRBJ2-7, with D perhaps matching TRBD1 (6 bases). The CDR3 sequence is 12 residues long. Trimming stripped 6 bases from V and 2 bases from J, with 8 bases between. From germline, CDR1 is MNHNY and CDR2 SVGAGI (reference sequence). The CDR3 sequence is CASSPGAYEQYF. CDR3 coding DNA: TGTGCCAGCAGCCCAGGGGCCTACGAGCAGTACTTC.

The V and J genes are TRBV28 and TRBJ1-3; D remains ambiguous. Trimming left V 3 bases short and J 5 bases short, with 14 bases between. This CDR3 is 15 amino acids long. Germline V gene data show CDR1 as MDHEN and CDR2 as SYDVKM. CDR3 coding DNA: TGTGCCAGCAGTTTCCGTGCGGGGTCCAGAAACACCATATATTTT. Protein sequence: CASSFRAGSRNTIYF.

The chain carries TRBV10-3 and TRBJ2-3, with 10 bases fitting TRBD2. This CDR3 is 17 amino acids long. CDR1 and CDR2 from the germline V gene are ENHRY and SYGVKD. The J segment lost 0 bases and the V segment lost 4 bases, leaving 7 bases of the junction unmatched. Here the CDR3 DNA reads TGTGCCATCAGTGCCCGAGCTAGCGGGGGAAGCACAGATACGCAGTATTTT. Residues: CAISARASGGSTDTQYF.

J is TRBJ1-5 and V is TRBV6-5, with 7 bases lining up with TRBD1. CDR1 and CDR2 from the germline V gene are MNHEY and SVGAGI. The length of the CDR3 is 15 residues. Trimming cost V 6 bases and J 0 bases; bases outside gene matches: 5. This chain's CDR3 is CASRHRGRSNQPQHF. DNA for the CDR3: TGTGCCAGCAGGCACAGGGGTCGTAGCAATCAGCCCCAGCATTTT.